This entry is about one TCR beta chain. Its antigen is not identified. The CDR3 sequence is 13 residues long. Looked up from germline, CDR1 is SGHDN and CDR2 is FVKESK. V lost 4 bases and J 11 bases, leaving 14 bases between the germline ends. These data belong to a study of tumor-infiltrating lymphocytes in localized non-small cell lung cancer. Generated by immunoSEQ multiplex PCR, the TCRdb table keeps only in-frame clones and is missing some. The sample has 16,000 or so clones, 60% to 85% seen once. Overall study findings and caveats: Immunotypes IM1 and IM2 had similar TCR-derived T-cell fractions. Tumor T-cell fraction from TCR sequencing was not associated with recurrence-free survival (p = 0.61). Available tissue quantity limited TCR sequencing to a patient subset. Higher tumor T cell infiltration than in uninvolved lung was supported by TCRbeta sequencing.

The source is a human donor with non-small cell lung cancer. The sample consisted of lung tumor tissue. The chain is built from TRBV14 and TRBJ1-4; D remains unclear. CDR3 in amino acids: CASSRWINGKLFF. In DNA form, the CDR3 reads TGTGCCAGCAGCCGCTGGATCAATGGCAAACTGTTTTTT.